This paragraph reports one T cell receptor (beta chain). The antigen is undetermined. These data come from a study of T cell responses to AZD1222 COVID-19 vaccine. This CDR3 has 16 residues. In germline, CDR1 is MNHNS, CDR2 SASEGT. Trimming removed 0 bases at V and 6 bases at J, with 12 bases between. Analysis merged second doses at about 4 or about 12 weeks. Only in-frame clones appear in the TCRdb table, and some are missing; sequencing was by immunoSEQ multiplex PCR. The top ten clones hold roughly 0.51% of a sample with 250,000 to 300,000 clones, almost 95% of them seen once. Overall study findings and caveats: Clonal diversity was possibly underestimated, and the donors were mostly white British, with more females. Spike-wide coverage was observed for vaccine-associated CD4 TCRs, with dominant responses at 160-218 and 743-854.

The rearrangement links TRBV6-1 to TRBJ1-6; D is unresolved. Source: peripheral blood, taken 28 days after the second AZD1222 dose. This receptor was identified in an adult who received the AZD1222 COVID-19 vaccine. The CDR3 sequence: CASSEALGRSNSPLHF. CDR3 nucleotide sequence: TGTGCCAGCAGTGAAGCCCTAGGAAGGAGTAATTCACCCCTCCACTTT.